This TCR beta chain was sequenced during a study of OX40 agonist ivuxolimab in advanced cancers. Whole-study context: Dose-escalation patients had hepatocellular carcinoma, melanoma, renal cell or head and neck cancer. Participants averaged approximately 65 years of age (range about 23 to 79) and were under 90% male.

The repertoire was sequenced with immunoSEQ multiplex PCR; TCRdb's copy has only in-frame clones and lacks some. The top ten hold more than 2.5% of the sample, which has more than 40,000 clones, more than 70% seen once. Sequenced here: CD4+ or CD8+ T cells sorted from blood, sampled in a trial of the OX40 agonist ivuxolimab. This TCR was recovered from an adult with an advanced solid tumor such as melanoma, head and neck, liver or kidney cancer.

Here the CDR3 reads CASSDVETSSYEQYF. The CDR3 DNA reads TGTGCCAGCAGTGACGTCGAGACTAGTAGCTACGAGCAGTACTTC. The genes are TRBV2 and TRBJ2-7, with D possibly being TRBD2 (6 bases). Trimming cost V 3 bases and J 3 bases, with 15 bases left between them. Germline V gene data show CDR1 as SNHLY and CDR2 as FYNNEI. The CDR3 runs to 15 residues. Variable domain in full (rest from reference TRBV2 and TRBJ2-7): EPEVTQTPSHQVTQMGQEVILRCVPISNHLYFYWYRQILGQKVEFLVSFYNNEISEKSEIFDDQFSVERPDGSNFTLKIRSTKLEDSAMYFCASSDVETSSYEQYFGPGTRLTVT.